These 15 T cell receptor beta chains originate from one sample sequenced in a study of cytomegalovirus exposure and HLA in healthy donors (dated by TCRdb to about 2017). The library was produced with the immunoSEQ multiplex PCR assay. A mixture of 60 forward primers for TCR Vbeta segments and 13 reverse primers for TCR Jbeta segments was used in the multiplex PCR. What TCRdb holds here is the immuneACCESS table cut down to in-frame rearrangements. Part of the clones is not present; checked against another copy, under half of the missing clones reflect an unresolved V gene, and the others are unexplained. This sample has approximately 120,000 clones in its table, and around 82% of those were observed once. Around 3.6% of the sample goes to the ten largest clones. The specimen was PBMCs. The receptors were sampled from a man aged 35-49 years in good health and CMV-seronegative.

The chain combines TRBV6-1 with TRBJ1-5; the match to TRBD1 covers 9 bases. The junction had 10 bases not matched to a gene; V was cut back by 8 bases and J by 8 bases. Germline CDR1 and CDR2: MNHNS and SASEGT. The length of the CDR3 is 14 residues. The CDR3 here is CASSGQGRIEPQHF. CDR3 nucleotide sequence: TGTGCCAGCTCAGGACAGGGGCGGATCGAGCCCCAGCATTTT.

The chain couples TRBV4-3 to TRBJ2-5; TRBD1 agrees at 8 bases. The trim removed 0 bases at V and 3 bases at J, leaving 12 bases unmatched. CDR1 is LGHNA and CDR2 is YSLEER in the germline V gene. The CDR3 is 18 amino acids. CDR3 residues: CASSQDLGQGGLEETQYF. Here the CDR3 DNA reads TGCGCCAGCAGCCAAGATCTCGGACAGGGTGGTTTGGAAGAGACCCAGTACTTC.

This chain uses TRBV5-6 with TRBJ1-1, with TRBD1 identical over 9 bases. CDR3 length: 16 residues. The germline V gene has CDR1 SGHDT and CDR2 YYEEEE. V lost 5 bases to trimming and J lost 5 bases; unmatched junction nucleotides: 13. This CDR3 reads CASRPNQQGALTEAFF. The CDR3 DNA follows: TGTGCCAGCAGGCCAAACCAACAGGGGGCGTTAACTGAAGCTTTCTTT.

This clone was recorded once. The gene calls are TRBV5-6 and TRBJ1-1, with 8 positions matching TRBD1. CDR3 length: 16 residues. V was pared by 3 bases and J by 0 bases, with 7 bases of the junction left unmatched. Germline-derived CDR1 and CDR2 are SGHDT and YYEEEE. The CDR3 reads CASSYPGQVMNTEAFF. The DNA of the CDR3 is TGTGCCAGCAGCTACCCGGGACAGGTGATGAACACTGAAGCTTTCTTT.

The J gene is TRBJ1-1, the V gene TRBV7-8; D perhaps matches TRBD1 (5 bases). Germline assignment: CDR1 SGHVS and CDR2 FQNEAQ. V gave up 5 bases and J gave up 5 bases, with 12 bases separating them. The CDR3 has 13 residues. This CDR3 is CASSAPQVTEAFF. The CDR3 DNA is TGTGCCAGCAGCGCCCCACAGGTTACTGAAGCTTTCTTT.

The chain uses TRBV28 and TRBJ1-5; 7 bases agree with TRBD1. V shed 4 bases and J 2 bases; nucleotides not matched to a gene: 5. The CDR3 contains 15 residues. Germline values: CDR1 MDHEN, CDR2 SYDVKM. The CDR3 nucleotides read TGTGCCAGCAGTTACGGACAGGTGGGCAATCAGCCCCAGCATTTT. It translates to CASSYGQVGNQPQHF.

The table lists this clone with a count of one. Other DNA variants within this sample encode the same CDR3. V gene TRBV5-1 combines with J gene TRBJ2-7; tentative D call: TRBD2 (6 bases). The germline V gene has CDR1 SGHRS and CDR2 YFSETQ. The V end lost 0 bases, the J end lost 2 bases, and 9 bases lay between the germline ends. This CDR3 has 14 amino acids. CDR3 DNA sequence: TGCGCCAGCAGCTTGGGGGACTCGACCTACGAGCAGTACTTC. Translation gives CASSLGDSTYEQYF.

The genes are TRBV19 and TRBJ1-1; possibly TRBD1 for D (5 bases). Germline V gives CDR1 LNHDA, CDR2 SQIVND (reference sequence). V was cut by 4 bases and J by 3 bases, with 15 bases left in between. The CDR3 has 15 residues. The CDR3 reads CASSTEDGGYTEAFF. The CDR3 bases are TGTGCCAGTAGTACGGAGGACGGGGGATACACTGAAGCTTTCTTT. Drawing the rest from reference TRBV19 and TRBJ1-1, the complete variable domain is DGGITQSPKYLFRKEGQNVTLSCEQNLNHDAMYWYRQDPGQGLRLIYYSQIVNDFQKGDIAEGYSVSREKKESFPLTVTSAQKNPTAFYLCASSTEDGGYTEAFFGQGTRLTVV.

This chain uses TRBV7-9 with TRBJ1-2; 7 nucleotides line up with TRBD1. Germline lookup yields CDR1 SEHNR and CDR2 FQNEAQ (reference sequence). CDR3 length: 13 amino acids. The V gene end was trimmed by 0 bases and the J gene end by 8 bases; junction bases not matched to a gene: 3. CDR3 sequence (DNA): TGTGCCAGCAGCTTAGCGGACAGGTTGGGCTACACCTTC. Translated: CASSLADRLGYTF.

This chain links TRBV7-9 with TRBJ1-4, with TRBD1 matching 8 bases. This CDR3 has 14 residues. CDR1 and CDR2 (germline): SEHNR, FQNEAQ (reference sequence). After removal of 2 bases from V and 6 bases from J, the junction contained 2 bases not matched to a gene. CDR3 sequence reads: CASSLTRGHEKLFF. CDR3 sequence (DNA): TGTGCCAGCAGCTTAACCAGGGGGCATGAAAAACTGTTTTTT.

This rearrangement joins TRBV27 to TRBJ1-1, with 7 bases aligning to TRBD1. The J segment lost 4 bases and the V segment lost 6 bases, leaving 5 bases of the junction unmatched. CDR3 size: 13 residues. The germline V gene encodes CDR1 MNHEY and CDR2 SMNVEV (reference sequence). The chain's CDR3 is CASSPGGSTEAFF. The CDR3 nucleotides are TGTGCCAGCAGCCCAGGGGGGAGCACTGAAGCTTTCTTT.

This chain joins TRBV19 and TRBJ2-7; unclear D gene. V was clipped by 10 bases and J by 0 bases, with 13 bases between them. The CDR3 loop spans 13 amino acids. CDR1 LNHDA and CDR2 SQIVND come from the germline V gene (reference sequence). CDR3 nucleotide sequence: TGTGCCACCGGCCTTAGCTACTCCTACGAGCAGTACTTC. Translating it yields CATGLSYSYEQYF.

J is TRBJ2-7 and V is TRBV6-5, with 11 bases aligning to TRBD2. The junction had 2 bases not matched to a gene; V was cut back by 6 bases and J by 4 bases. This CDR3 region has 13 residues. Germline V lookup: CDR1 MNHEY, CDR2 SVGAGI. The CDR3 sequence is CASRTSGEYEQYF. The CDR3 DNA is TGTGCCAGCAGGACTAGCGGGGAGTACGAGCAGTACTTC.

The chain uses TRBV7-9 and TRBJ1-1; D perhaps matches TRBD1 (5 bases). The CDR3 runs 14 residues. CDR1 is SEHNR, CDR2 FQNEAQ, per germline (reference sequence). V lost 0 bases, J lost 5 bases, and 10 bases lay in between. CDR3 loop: CASSLARQGTEAFF. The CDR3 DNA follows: TGTGCCAGCAGCTTAGCGCGTCAGGGTACTGAAGCTTTCTTT.

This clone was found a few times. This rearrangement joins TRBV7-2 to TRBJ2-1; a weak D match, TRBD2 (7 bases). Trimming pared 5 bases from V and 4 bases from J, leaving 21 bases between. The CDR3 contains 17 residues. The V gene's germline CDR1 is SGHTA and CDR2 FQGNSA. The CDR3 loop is CASSPARGASSYNEQFF. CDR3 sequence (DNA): TGTGCCAGCAGCCCAGCCCGGGGGGCTAGCTCATACAATGAGCAGTTCTTC. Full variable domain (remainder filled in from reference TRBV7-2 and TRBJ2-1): GAGVSQSPSNKVTEKGKDVELRCDPISGHTALYWYRQSLGQGLEFLIYFQGNSAPDKSGLPSDRFSAERTGGSVSTLTIQRTQQEDSAVYLCASSPARGASSYNEQFFGPGTRLTVL.